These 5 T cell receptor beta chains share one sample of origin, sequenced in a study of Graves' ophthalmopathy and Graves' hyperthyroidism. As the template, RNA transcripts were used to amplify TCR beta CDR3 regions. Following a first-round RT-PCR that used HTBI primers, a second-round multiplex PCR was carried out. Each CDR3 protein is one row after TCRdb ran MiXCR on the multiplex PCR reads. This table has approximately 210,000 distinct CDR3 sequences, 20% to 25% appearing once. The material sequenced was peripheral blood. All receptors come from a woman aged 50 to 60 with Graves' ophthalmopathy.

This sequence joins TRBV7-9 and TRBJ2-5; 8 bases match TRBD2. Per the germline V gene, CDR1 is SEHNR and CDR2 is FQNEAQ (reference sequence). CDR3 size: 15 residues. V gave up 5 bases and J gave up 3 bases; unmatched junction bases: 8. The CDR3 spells CASSAPGLVKETQYF. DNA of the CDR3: TGTGCCAGCAGCGCCCCGGGACTAGTTAAAGAGACCCAGTACTTC.

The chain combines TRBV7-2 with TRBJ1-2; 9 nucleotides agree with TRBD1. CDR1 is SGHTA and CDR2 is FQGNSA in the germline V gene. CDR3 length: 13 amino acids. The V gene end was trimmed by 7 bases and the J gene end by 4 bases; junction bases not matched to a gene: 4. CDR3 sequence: CASTGTGTYGYTF. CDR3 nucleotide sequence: TGTGCCAGCACCGGGACAGGGACCTATGGCTACACCTTC.

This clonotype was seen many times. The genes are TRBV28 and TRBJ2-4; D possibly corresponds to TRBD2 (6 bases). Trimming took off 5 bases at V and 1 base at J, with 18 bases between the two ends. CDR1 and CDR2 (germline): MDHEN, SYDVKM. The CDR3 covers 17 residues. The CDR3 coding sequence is TGTGCCAGCAGTCCCCGGGTGGGGAGGCGGGCCAAAAACATTCAGTACTTC. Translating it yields CASSPRVGRRAKNIQYF.

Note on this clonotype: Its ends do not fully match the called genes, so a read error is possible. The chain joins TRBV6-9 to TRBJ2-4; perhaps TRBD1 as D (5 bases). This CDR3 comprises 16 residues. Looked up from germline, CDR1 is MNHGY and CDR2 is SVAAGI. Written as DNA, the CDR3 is TGTGCCAGCACCCTGTCCCGGACAACCCCCCAAAACTTTCAGTACTTC. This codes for CASTLSRTTPQNFQYF.

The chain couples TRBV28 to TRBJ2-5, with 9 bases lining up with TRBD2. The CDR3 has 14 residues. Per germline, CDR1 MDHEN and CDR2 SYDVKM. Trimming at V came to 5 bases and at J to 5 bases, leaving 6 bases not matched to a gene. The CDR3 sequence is CASSQAGGRETQYF. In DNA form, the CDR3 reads TGTGCCAGCAGTCAAGCGGGAGGCCGGGAGACCCAGTACTTC. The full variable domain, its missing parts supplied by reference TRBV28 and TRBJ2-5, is DVKVTQSSRYLVKRTGEKVFLECVQDMDHENMFWYRQDPGLGLRLIYFSYDVKMKEKGDIPEGYSVSREKKERFSLILESASTNQTSMYLCASSQAGGRETQYFGPGTRLLVL.